This T cell receptor (beta chain) was obtained from a study of control samples from healthy donors and cancer patients. Some clones are missing from TCRdb's copy, which holds only in-frame ones; the method was immunoSEQ multiplex PCR. The sample lists under 150,000 clones, roughly 92% occurring once. The CDR3 is 15 amino acids. V shed 1 base and J 6 bases; nucleotides not matched to a gene: 7. Germline V gene data show CDR1 as SGDLS and CDR2 as YYNGEE. The source material was blood. This clonotype was sampled from a man aged 30 to 39 in good health. The chain employs TRBV9 and TRBJ2-3; 8 bases align to TRBD2. The DNA of the CDR3 is TGTGCCAGCAGCGTAAACGGGAGGGCCTCGGATACGCAGTATTTT. Its translation: CASSVNGRASDTQYF.